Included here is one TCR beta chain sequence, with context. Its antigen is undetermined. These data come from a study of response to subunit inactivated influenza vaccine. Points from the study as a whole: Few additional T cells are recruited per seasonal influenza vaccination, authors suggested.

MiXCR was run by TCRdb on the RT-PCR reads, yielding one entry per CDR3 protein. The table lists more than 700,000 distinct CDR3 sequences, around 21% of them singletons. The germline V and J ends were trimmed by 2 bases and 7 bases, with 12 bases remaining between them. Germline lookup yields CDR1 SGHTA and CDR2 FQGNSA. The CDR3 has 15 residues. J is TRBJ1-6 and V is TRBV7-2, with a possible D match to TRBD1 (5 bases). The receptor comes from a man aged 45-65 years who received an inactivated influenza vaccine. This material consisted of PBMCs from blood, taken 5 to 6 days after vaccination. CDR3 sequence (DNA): TGTGCCAGCAGCTTATTGGGGACTGGGAATTCACCCCTCCACTTT. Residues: CASSLLGTGNSPLHF.